This paragraph reports one T cell receptor (beta chain). Its antigen is unidentified. The sample comes from a study of cytomegalovirus exposure and HLA in healthy donors. Overall study findings and caveats: The HLA-A and HLA-B alleles of most subjects were reportedly predicted accurately from TCR beta sequences. A later analysis associated 15,000 to 20,000 TCR beta sequences with HLA alleles at a 0.05 false discovery rate.

From germline, CDR1 is SGHNT and CDR2 YYREEE (reference sequence). This CDR3 has 15 amino acids. V lost 4 bases to trimming and J lost 3 bases; unmatched junction nucleotides: 7. In the PCR, 60 Vbeta and 13 Jbeta primers were used. As processed by the authors: Counted up in a later analysis, unique TCR beta chains came to about 80 million, with around 9.9 million shared. Profiled with immunoSEQ multiplex PCR; TCRdb holds only in-frame clones, not every one. The DNA gave D and trimming, while V, J and clone size come from that table. The data show roughly 140,000 clones, roughly 80% seen once. The receptor's source is a woman in her thirties or forties in good health and CMV-seropositive. This chain links TRBV5-4 with TRBJ2-3; 8 bases line up with TRBD2. The sequencing sample was made of PBMCs. The CDR3 DNA follows: TGTGCCAGCAGCCAGGGACTAGTGGGAACAGATACGCAGTATTTT. Amino acid sequence: CASSQGLVGTDTQYF.